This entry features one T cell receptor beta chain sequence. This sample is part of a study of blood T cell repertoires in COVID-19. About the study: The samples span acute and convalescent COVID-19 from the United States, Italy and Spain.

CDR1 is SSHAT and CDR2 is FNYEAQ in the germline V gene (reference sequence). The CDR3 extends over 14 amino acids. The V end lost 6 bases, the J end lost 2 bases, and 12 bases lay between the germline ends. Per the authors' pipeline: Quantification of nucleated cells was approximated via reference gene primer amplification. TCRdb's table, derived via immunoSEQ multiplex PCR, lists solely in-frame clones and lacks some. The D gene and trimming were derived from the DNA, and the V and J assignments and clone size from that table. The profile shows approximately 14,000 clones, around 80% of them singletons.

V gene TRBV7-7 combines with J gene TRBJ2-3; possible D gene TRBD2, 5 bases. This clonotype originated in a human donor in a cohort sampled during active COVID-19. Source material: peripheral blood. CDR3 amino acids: CASSTGINTDTQYF. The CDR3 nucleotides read TGTGCCAGCAGTACCGGGATAAACACAGATACGCAGTATTTT.